Listed below are T cell receptor beta chains from one sample, sequenced in a study of T cell clones after liver transplantation. The data were produced by immunoSEQ multiplex PCR, yet TCRdb's version contains in-frame clones alone and is incomplete. The sample shows about 21,000 clones, approximately 93% of them seen only once. The sample in question was CD8+ T cells from blood, obtained around 27 months after liver transplant. The receptors come from a human patient who received a liver transplant. The T cells may come from the graft donor. The CDR3 runs from the conserved cysteine through the conserved F or W. The D gene is left open where the match is weak. Clone size appears in some rows only: once, few, many, or a class for an expanded clone.

D	size	V	J	DNA	CDR3
TRBD2	.	TRBV19	TRBJ2-2	TGTGCCAGTAGCGCGACTAGCGGGTACGGGGAGCTGTTTTTT	CASSATSGYGELFF
.	.	TRBV11-3	TRBJ2-7	TGTGCCAGCAGCTTAGGGCAAGGGACCGAGCAGTACTTC	CASSLGQGTEQYF
.	.	TRBV13	TRBJ2-1	TGTGCCAGCAGCTTAGGGATTCTAGCGAACTCCTACAATGAGCAGTTCTTC	CASSLGILANSYNEQFF
TRBD1	.	TRBV15	TRBJ2-7	TGTGCCACCAGCAGCAGGACAGGGGGCGAGCAGTACTTC	CATSSRTGGEQYF
.	.	TRBV27	TRBJ1-1	TGTGCCAGCAGTTTCCCCCCCTACACTGAAGCTTTCTTT	CASSFPPYTEAFF
.	.	TRBV6-5	TRBJ2-5	TGTGCCAGCAGTTCAGACAGCCAAGAGACCCAGTACTTC	CASSSDSQETQYF
TRBD2	few	TRBV7-3	TRBJ2-7	TGTGCCAGCAGCCCGCCTAGCGGATCCTACGAGCAGTACTTC	CASSPPSGSYEQYF
TRBD1	.	TRBV25-1	TRBJ1-4	TGTGCCAGCGGTAACAGGGGCCTTAATGAAAAACTGTTTTTT	CASGNRGLNEKLFF
TRBD2	.	TRBV15	TRBJ2-3	TGTGCCACCAGCAGACTAGCGGGATTCGGTGATACGCAGTATTTT	CATSRLAGFGDTQYF
.	.	TRBV6-6	TRBJ2-7	TGTGCCAGCAGTTCGCTAGGGAGCTCCTACGAGCAGTACTTC	CASSSLGSSYEQYF
.	.	TRBV7-9	TRBJ2-3	TGTGCCAGCAGCTTAAAGGGATCAACAGATACGCAGTATTTT	CASSLKGSTDTQYF
.	.	TRBV5-4	TRBJ2-7	TGTGCCAGCAGCTCGGACATTGGCTACGAGCAGTACTTC	CASSSDIGYEQYF
.	.	TRBV30	TRBJ2-4	TGTGCCTGGACAGGGGGGGAAAACATTCAGTACTTC	CAWTGGENIQYF
TRBD2	.	TRBV7-9	TRBJ2-2	TGTGCCAGACTACCGGGACTAGAGGGCACCGGGGAGCTGTTTTTT	CARLPGLEGTGELFF